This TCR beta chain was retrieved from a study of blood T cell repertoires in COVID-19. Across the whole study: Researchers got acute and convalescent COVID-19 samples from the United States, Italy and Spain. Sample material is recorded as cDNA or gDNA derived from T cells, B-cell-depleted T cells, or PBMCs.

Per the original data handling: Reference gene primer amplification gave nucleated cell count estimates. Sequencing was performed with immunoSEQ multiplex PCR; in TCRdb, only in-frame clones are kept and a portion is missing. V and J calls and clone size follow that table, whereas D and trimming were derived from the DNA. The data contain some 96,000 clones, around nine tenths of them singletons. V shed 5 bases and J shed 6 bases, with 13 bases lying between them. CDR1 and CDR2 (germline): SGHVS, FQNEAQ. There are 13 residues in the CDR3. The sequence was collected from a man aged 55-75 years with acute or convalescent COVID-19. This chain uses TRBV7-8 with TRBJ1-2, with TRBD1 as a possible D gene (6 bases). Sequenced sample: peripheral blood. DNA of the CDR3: TGTGCCAGCAGCCGTCAGGGGCGTGATGGCTACACCTTC. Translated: CASSRQGRDGYTF.